This T cell receptor (beta chain) was retrieved from a study of graft-versus-host responses after intestinal transplantation. The table lists this clone with a few counts. Sorted cells were CFSE-low CD3+CD4+ or CD3+CD8+ proliferating responders. The table came from immunoSEQ multiplex PCR; TCRdb's copy has only in-frame clones and leaves some out. This table holds under 9,500 clones, less than 40% found once. The sequenced sample was alloreactive CD4+ T cells from a mixed lymphocyte reaction culture, obtained before transplantation. Subset given: CFSE-low proliferating T cells sorted from approximately six-day pre-transplant mixed lymphocyte reaction (GvH or HvG direction). This receptor was obtained from a human patient who was an organ donor for intestinal transplantation.

CDR3 nucleotide sequence: TGCGCCAGCAGTAGGGCTAGCGGGAGGGAAGAGACCCAGTACTTC. It yields the protein CASSRASGREETQYF. The chain joins TRBV5-1 to TRBJ2-5; 12 bases align to TRBD2. Germline values: CDR1 SGHRS, CDR2 YFSETQ. CDR3 length equals 15 residues. V shed 5 bases, J shed 3 bases, and the junction held 5 bases outside the gene matches.